The sequence of this T cell receptor (beta chain) was determined in a study of CD8+CD57+ T cells in acquired aplastic anemia. Whole-study findings and limits: Patients and healthy controls showed no significant CD8+ Simpson's diversity difference.

Sequencing was done on patients that had shown CD8+CD57+ cell expansion by flow cytometry. Patients uniformly had severe acquired aplastic anemia. Genomic DNA templated the TCR beta VDJ and CDR3 profiling. TCRdb recomputed calls from the reads with MiXCR, one row per CDR3 protein. The sample consists of 300,000 or so distinct CDR3 sequences, 45% to 65% of them appearing once. In the case of this clonotype: Its antigen is still unknown.

The V end was cut by 5 bases, the J end by 2 bases, with 12 bases between. Germline assignment: CDR1 SGHTA and CDR2 FQGNSA. This CDR3 spans 14 amino acids. The sequence was collected from a human donor with aplastic anemia. The V call is TRBV7-2, the J call TRBJ1-1; D unresolved. Sequences were obtained from sorted CD4+, CD8+, or CD8+CD57+ T cells (not recorded which) from PBMCs. The CDR3 region is CASSPGQINTEAFF. DNA for the CDR3: TGTGCCAGCAGCCCTGGCCAGATCAACACTGAAGCTTTCTTT.